The rows below give T cell receptor beta chains drawn from one sample of a study of Graves' ophthalmopathy and Graves' hyperthyroidism. TCRdb re-called the multiplex PCR reads with MiXCR, one entry per CDR3 protein. The sample lists about 660,000 distinct CDR3 sequences, about 40% seen once, with over 2.5% in the top ten. The sample taken for sequencing was peripheral blood. These receptors were taken from an adult man with Graves' ophthalmopathy. The CDR3 runs from the conserved cysteine through the conserved F or W. The D gene is left open where the match is weak. Clone size is given for some rows only: seen once, a few or many times, or a class if the clone is expanded.

d_gene,v_gene,j_gene,abundance,CDR3nt,CDR3aa
.,TRBV7-9,TRBJ2-7,many,TGTGCCAGCAGCTTCGGAGAACGAGGCGAGCAGTACTTC,CASSFGERGEQYF
.,TRBV29-1,TRBJ1-2,many,TGCAGCGTCGCGAACGGGGGGGCGAACTATGGCTACACCTTC,CSVANGGANYGYTF
.,TRBV4-3,TRBJ2-2,.,TGCGCCAGCAGCCCGGGCTTAGTAGTCGCCGGGGAGCTGTTTTTT,CASSPGLVVAGELFF
.,TRBV29-1,TRBJ1-2,.,TGCAGCGTTGAAGGCCCTCCTTATGGCTACACCTTC,CSVEGPPYGYTF
TRBD1,TRBV6-6,TRBJ1-4,.,TGTGCCAGCAGGAACAGGGGGGGAAATGAAAAACTGTTTTTT,CASRNRGGNEKLFF
.,TRBV5-1,TRBJ2-7,many,TGCGCCAGCAGCTTCAGGGAGTACTCGGGGGAGCAGTACTTC,CASSFREYSGEQYF
.,TRBV29-1,TRBJ1-1,many,TGCAGCGTTGAGGGGGCGCGAACTGAAGCTTTCTTT,CSVEGARTEAFF
TRBD2,TRBV7-9,TRBJ2-5,once,TGTGCCAGCAAACCCGGACTAGCGGGGCAAGAGACCCAGTACTTC,CASKPGLAGQETQYF
.,TRBV12-3/TRBV12-4,TRBJ1-1,.,TGTGCCAGCAGTTACTCGAGGCAGCGAGCTTTCTTT,CASSYSRQRAFF
.,TRBV7-2,TRBJ2-6,.,TGTGCCAGCAGCTCGGGATTCTCTGGGGCCAACGTCCTGACTTTC,CASSSGFSGANVLTF
.,TRBV7-2,TRBJ1-2,many,TGTGCCAGCAGCTCCGAACCGGGACATCGAAGCGGCTACACCTTC,CASSSEPGHRSGYTF
.,TRBV15,TRBJ1-5,.,TGTGCCACCAGGATGGACAGTAGTAATCAGCCCCAGCATTTT,CATRMDSSNQPQHF
TRBD1,TRBV4-1,TRBJ1-1,.,TGCGCCAGCAGCCAAGGTAACGGACAGGGGAACACTGAAGCTTTGTTT,CASSQGNGQGNTEALF
.,TRBV29-1,TRBJ1-2,.,TGCAGCGTTTCTGGGGGACTTTATGGCTACACCTTC,CSVSGGLYGYTF
TRBD2,TRBV12-3/TRBV12-4,TRBJ2-2,.,TGTGCCAGCAGTTTGTGGGCGGGAGTGAGAACCGGGGAGCTGTTTTTT,CASSLWAGVRTGELFF
.,TRBV7-8,TRBJ2-7,many,TGTGCCAGCAGCTTACTGCTGGGGACGGCGAGCTCCTACGAGCAGTACTTC,CASSLLLGTASSYEQYF
.,TRBV29-1,TRBJ1-5,.,TGCAGCGTTGAAGGGCTGAACAATCAGCCCCAGCATTTT,CSVEGLNNQPQHF
TRBD1,TRBV20-1,TRBJ2-5,many,TGCAGCCCCAGGGGGCATCAAGAGACCCAGTACTTC,CSPRGHQETQYF
.,TRBV6-2/TRBV6-3,TRBJ1-1,.,TGTGCCAGCACCTATTGGGGGGCTGAAGCTTTCTTT,CASTYWGAEAFF
TRBD2,TRBV2,TRBJ2-2,many,TGTGCCAGCAGTGGCCTCGGTGCGGGGGATAACACCGGGGAGCTGTTTTTT,CASSGLGAGDNTGELFF
TRBD1,TRBV24-1,TRBJ2-2,many,TGTGCCACCAGTGATGGGACAGGGGGCACCGGGGAGCTGTTTTTT,CATSDGTGGTGELFF
TRBD1,TRBV29-1,TRBJ2-7,.,TGCAGCGTCGTGACAGGGGTCGAGCAGTACTTC,CSVVTGVEQYF
.,TRBV7-9,TRBJ1-2,.,TGTGCCAGCAGCTTAAAACCAGGGTATGGCTACACCTTC,CASSLKPGYGYTF
.,TRBV2,TRBJ1-2,.,TGTGCCAGCAGTGCTAGGGACCCCGGCAACTATGGCTACACCTTC,CASSARDPGNYGYTF
TRBD1,TRBV19,TRBJ1-3,many,TGTGCCAGTAGTATGAGGGGGCCTGGAAACACCATATATTTT,CASSMRGPGNTIYF
.,TRBV2,TRBJ1-6,many,TGTGCCAGCAGTGTCACAAGGGGTTATAATTCACCCCTCCACTTT,CASSVTRGYNSPLHF
.,TRBV5-1,TRBJ1-6,many,TGCGCCAGCAGTTCGGGGGCACGGGGAGGGAATTCACCCCTCCACTTT,CASSSGARGGNSPLHF
.,TRBV7-6,TRBJ1-1,.,TGTGCCAGCGTCTTACCTCGGGAGGAAGCTTTCTTT,CASVLPREEAFF
TRBD1,TRBV29-1,TRBJ1-2,.,TGCAGCGTTGAACAGGGGGCGCGGGATGGCTACACCTTC,CSVEQGARDGYTF
TRBD1,TRBV2,TRBJ1-5,few,TGTGCCAGCAGTGAACAGAGGGGGCTAGGCAATCAGCCCCAGCATTTT,CASSEQRGLGNQPQHF
TRBD2,TRBV10-2,TRBJ2-5,.,TGCGCCAGCAGTCGACTAGCGGTACCACTGGGGAGAGAGACCCAGTACTTC,CASSRLAVPLGRETQYF
.,TRBV4-2,TRBJ1-1,.,TGTGCCAGCAGCCAAGAGGGCCAAAGAAACACTGAAGCTTTCTTT,CASSQEGQRNTEAFF
.,TRBV29-1,TRBJ2-1,.,TGCAGCGTTGCGGCTAGCTTAGGTGAGCAGTTCTTC,CSVAASLGEQFF
.,TRBV7-8,TRBJ2-5,.,TGTGCCAGCAGCCCGGGAGACCGGGACGGAGAGGCCCAGTACTTC,CASSPGDRDGEAQYF
TRBD2,TRBV5-4,TRBJ2-7,many,TGTGCCAGCAGCTTGGGCACTAGCGGGCCCTACGAGCAGTACTTC,CASSLGTSGPYEQYF
.,TRBV19,TRBJ1-2,many,TGTGCCAGTTCCAAACCGACAGTCAACTATGGCTACACCTTC,CASSKPTVNYGYTF
.,TRBV10-3,TRBJ1-5,.,TGTGCCATCACCTCGACTAGCGGGGAGGGGACCCAGCATTTT,CAITSTSGEGTQHF